What follows are 16 T cell receptor beta chains derived from one specimen sequenced in a study of high-grade serous ovarian cancer treatment subgroups (dated by TCRdb to about 2021). The tumor samples were collected prior to definitive surgery or chemotherapy. Library preparation was by the immunoSEQ multiplex PCR assay. Imported from immuneACCESS, the table was reduced by TCRdb to in-frame sequences with V and J called. These copies leave out some clones; in studies compared against another copy, an unresolved V gene accounts for under half, and the cause of the remainder is not known. The sample records thousands of clones, approximately 80% of which are singletons. Roughly 18% of the sample is in the top ten clones. Sequencing was carried out using tumor tissue. The source is a human donor with high-grade serous ovarian cancer.

This clone came up once. V usage is TRBV15 and J usage is TRBJ2-7; D is unclear. The germline V gene encodes CDR1 LNHNV and CDR2 YYDKDF (reference sequence). This CDR3 comprises 13 residues. V lost 1 base and J 4 bases, leaving 8 bases between the germline ends. CDR3 protein: CATSRGLVYEQYF. The CDR3 coding sequence is TGTGCCACCAGCAGAGGGCTAGTTTACGAGCAGTACTTC.

The chain is built from TRBV5-4 and TRBJ2-7; the D gene is possibly TRBD2 (5 bases). The ends were cut back, 2 bases at V and 3 bases at J, with 9 bases in the middle. CDR3 length: 13 amino acids. Germline assignment: CDR1 SGHNT and CDR2 YYREEE (reference sequence). The CDR3 DNA reads TGTGCCAGCAGCTTAACGGGGAGCTACGAGCAGTACTTC. Protein product: CASSLTGSYEQYF.

This chain uses TRBV5-1 with TRBJ1-1; tentative D call: TRBD1 (6 bases). Trimming pared 0 bases from V and 9 bases from J, leaving 12 bases between. The CDR3 spans 13 residues. The V gene's germline CDR1 is SGHRS and CDR2 YFSETQ. CDR3 protein: CASSLDRTDQAFF. The CDR3 DNA sequence: TGCGCCAGCAGCTTGGACCGGACAGACCAAGCTTTCTTT.

This clone was detected only a few times. This chain connects TRBV11-1 to TRBJ1-3; no firm D call. V was clipped by 4 bases and J by 4 bases, with 8 bases between them. This CDR3 spans 13 amino acids. Germline-derived CDR1 and CDR2 are SGHAT and FQDESV (reference sequence). CDR3 nucleotide sequence: TGTGCCAGCAGCTCGGACGGGGGAAACACCATATATTTT. Translation: CASSSDGGNTIYF.

The chain combines TRBV30 with TRBJ2-5; TRBD1 agrees at 8 bases. There are 14 residues in the CDR3. CDR1 is GTSNPN, CDR2 SVGIG, per germline (reference sequence). V was clipped by 7 bases and J by 4 bases; unmatched bases: 11. The CDR3 nucleotides read TGTGCCTACAAGACCGGGACAGGTGGAGAGACCCAGTACTTC. Its protein product is CAYKTGTGGETQYF. Looking up the rest from reference TRBV30 and TRBJ2-5 gives the full variable domain: SQTIHQWPATLVQPVGSPLSLECTVEGTSNPNLYWYRQAAGRGLQLLFYSVGIGQISSEVPQNLSASRPQDRQFILSSKKLLLSDSGFYLCAYKTGTGGETQYFGPGTRLLVL.

The chain couples TRBV6-6 to TRBJ2-2; D is ambiguous. Germline V CDR1 and CDR2: MNHNY, SVGAGI (reference sequence). The CDR3 length is 15 residues. The V and J ends lost 0 bases and 4 bases respectively, with 9 bases between them. CDR3 sequence (DNA): TGTGCCAGCAGTTACTCTGGAGTTGGCACCGGGGAGCTGTTTTTT. It codes for CASSYSGVGTGELFF.

This chain joins TRBV14 and TRBJ2-1; possibly TRBD1 or TRBD2 for D (5 bases each). CDR1 is SGHDN, CDR2 FVKESK, per germline. The CDR3 sequence is 16 residues long. Deletions cut 0 bases from V and 9 bases from J, with 18 bases between. Here the CDR3 reads CASSQDPGTVLAEQFF. The CDR3 nucleotides read TGTGCCAGCAGCCAAGACCCCGGGACGGTGTTGGCTGAGCAGTTCTTC.

This chain's CDR3 is CAISESTRGQGNTGELFF. CDR3 nucleotides: TGTGCCATCAGTGAGTCCACGAGGGGACAGGGAAACACCGGGGAGCTGTTTTTT. This sequence joins TRBV10-3 and TRBJ2-2; 9 bases are shared with TRBD1. The germline V gene encodes CDR1 ENHRY and CDR2 SYGVKD. V was clipped by 0 bases and J by 2 bases; unmatched bases: 7. This CDR3 is built from 18 residues.

The rearrangement links TRBV5-6 to TRBJ2-1; 8 bases match TRBD2. The trim removed 4 bases at V and 9 bases at J, leaving 6 bases unmatched. Germline-derived CDR1 and CDR2 are SGHDT and YYEEEE. The length of the CDR3 is 13 residues. CDR3 protein: CASSLGTRSEQFF. DNA of the CDR3: TGTGCCAGCAGCCTTGGGACTAGAAGTGAGCAGTTCTTC.

The chain couples TRBV27 to TRBJ1-2; 7 nucleotides agree with TRBD1. Germline CDR1 is MNHEY and CDR2 is SMNVEV (reference sequence). The trim removed 6 bases at V and 3 bases at J, leaving 4 bases unmatched. This CDR3 spans 13 amino acids. The CDR3 nucleotides read TGTGCCAGCAGCGGACAGGTGGACTATGGCTACACCTTC. Its protein product is CASSGQVDYGYTF.

The chain employs TRBV19 and TRBJ1-1; weak D call: TRBD1 (5 bases). This CDR3 region has 15 residues. Per the germline V gene, CDR1 is LNHDA and CDR2 is SQIVND (reference sequence). Deletions cut 8 bases from V and 5 bases from J, with 21 bases between. As DNA, the CDR3 is TGTGCCAGTGGGACCAAGGGCACCCAGAGGACTGAAGCTTTCTTT. This encodes CASGTKGTQRTEAFF.

The count of this clone is one. The V call is TRBV6-9, the J call TRBJ2-7; D is possibly TRBD1 or TRBD2 (5 bases each). The germline CDR1 and CDR2 sequences are MNHGY and SVAAGI. The ends were cut back, 10 bases at V and 2 bases at J, with 15 bases in the middle. The CDR3 extends over 13 amino acids. The CDR3 DNA reads TGTGCCAACCTCCGGGACCACGCCTACGAGCAGTACGTC. Translating it yields CANLRDHAYEQYV.

This clone has just a few counts. The chain has TRBV7-7 and TRBJ2-1, with D perhaps matching TRBD2 (5 bases). Trimming took 1 base from V and 0 from J, leaving 7 bases between them. This CDR3 spans 15 amino acids. Germline assignment: CDR1 SSHAT and CDR2 FNYEAQ (reference sequence). The CDR3 nucleotides read TGTGCCAGCAGCTTAGACCGGGGCTCCTACAATGAGCAGTTCTTC. It yields the protein CASSLDRGSYNEQFF.

This sequence joins TRBV14 and TRBJ1-1; 7 bases align to TRBD1. The CDR3 length is 14 residues. Trimming cost V 3 bases and J 4 bases; bases outside gene matches: 5. CDR1 and CDR2 from the germline V gene are SGHDN and FVKESK. CDR3 sequence (DNA): TGTGCCAGCAGCCAGAGACAGGGCTCCACTGAAGCTTTCTTT. This gives the protein CASSQRQGSTEAFF.

The V and J genes are TRBV5-6 and TRBJ2-3, with D maybe TRBD2 (7 bases). V lost 0 bases, J lost 4 bases, and 9 bases lay in between. The CDR3 is made up of 14 amino acids. The V gene's germline CDR1 is SGHDT and CDR2 YYEEEE. Here the CDR3 DNA reads TGTGCCAGCAGCTTGGGGGAGGGGGCAGATACGCAGTATTTT. Amino acid sequence: CASSLGEGADTQYF.

This sequence joins TRBV18 and TRBJ2-7, with 9 nucleotides matching TRBD1. Per the germline V gene, CDR1 is KGHSH and CDR2 is LQKENI. The CDR3 loop spans 14 amino acids. Trimming cost V 3 bases and J 1 base; bases outside gene matches: 1. This CDR3 reads CASSPDRGSYEQYF. The CDR3 DNA reads TGTGCCAGCTCACCGGACAGGGGTTCCTACGAGCAGTACTTC.